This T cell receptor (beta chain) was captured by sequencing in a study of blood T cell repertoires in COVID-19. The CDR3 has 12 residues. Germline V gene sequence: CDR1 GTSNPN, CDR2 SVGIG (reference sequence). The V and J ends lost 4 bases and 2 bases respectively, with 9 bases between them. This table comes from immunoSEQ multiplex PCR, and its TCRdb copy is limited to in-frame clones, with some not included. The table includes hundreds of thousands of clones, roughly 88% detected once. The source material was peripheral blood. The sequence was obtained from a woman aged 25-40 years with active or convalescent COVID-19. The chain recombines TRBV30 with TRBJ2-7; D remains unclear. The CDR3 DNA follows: TGTGCCTGGACCGCGGTAACCTACGAGCAGTACTTC. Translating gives CAWTAVTYEQYF. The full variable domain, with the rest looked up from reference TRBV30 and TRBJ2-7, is SQTIHQWPATLVQPVGSPLSLECTVEGTSNPNLYWYRQAAGRGLQLLFYSVGIGQISSEVPQNLSASRPQDRQFILSSKKLLLSDSGFYLCAWTAVTYEQYFGPGTRLTVT.